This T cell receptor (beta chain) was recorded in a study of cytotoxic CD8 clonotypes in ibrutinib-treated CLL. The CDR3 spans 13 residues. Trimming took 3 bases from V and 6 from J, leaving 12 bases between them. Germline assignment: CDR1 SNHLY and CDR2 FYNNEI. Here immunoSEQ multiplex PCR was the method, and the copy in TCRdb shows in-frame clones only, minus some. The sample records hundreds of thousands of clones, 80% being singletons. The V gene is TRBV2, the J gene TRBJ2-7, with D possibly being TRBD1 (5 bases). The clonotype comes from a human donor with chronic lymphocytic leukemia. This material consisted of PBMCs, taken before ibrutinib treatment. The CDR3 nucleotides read TGTGCCAGCAGTGACGCCGTGGGGCTCGAGCAGTACTTC. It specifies CASSDAVGLEQYF.